Listed here is a single T cell receptor (beta chain). What it recognizes is unknown. This sample's treatment: roughly 20 received Ad26.COV2.S at low or high dose, single or two shots; about 5 received placebo; per-sample allocation not given. The study sampled participants on day 63 after the first vaccine or placebo injection. This entry is derived from a study of Ad26.COV2.S vaccination and SARS-CoV-2 variants. General study points: With respect to non-spike TCR breadth, vaccine and placebo recipients were similar.

TCRdb's table, derived via immunoSEQ multiplex PCR, lists solely in-frame clones and lacks some. Of some 500,000 clones listed, 85% to 90% are singletons. Germline-derived CDR1 and CDR2 are SNHLY and FYNNEI. This CDR3 region has 12 residues. Trimming stripped 8 bases from V and 2 bases from J, with 8 bases between. The starting material was peripheral blood, obtained in a trial of Ad26.COV2.S vaccine versus placebo. The V gene is TRBV2, the J gene TRBJ2-3; D might be TRBD1 or TRBD2, each matching 5 bases. The clonotype comes from a person aged 18-65 years who received the Ad26.COV2.S COVID-19 vaccine or a placebo. Written as DNA, the CDR3 is TGTGCCAGCGGGGGATACACAGATACGCAGTATTTT. This gives the protein CASGGYTDTQYF.